The 16 T cell receptor beta chains presented below share a single source sample, sequenced in a study of cytomegalovirus exposure and HLA in healthy donors. Only in-frame clones appear in the TCRdb table, and some are missing; sequencing was by immunoSEQ multiplex PCR. The sample includes some 54,000 clones, 75% to 95% of them seen just once. Sequenced input: PBMCs. The receptor source for this set is a man aged 18 to 35 in good health and CMV-seronegative.

The gene calls are TRBV6-1 and TRBJ2-7, with D possibly TRBD1 on 5 matching bases. Trimming cost V 7 bases and J 4 bases, with 14 bases left between them. The V gene's germline CDR1 is MNHNS and CDR2 SASEGT. The length of the CDR3 is 13 residues. CDR3 region: CASTETADYEQYF. CDR3 DNA sequence: TGTGCCAGCACGGAGACAGCCGATTACGAGCAGTACTTC.

The chain combines TRBV4-1 with TRBJ2-7, with 7 bases matching TRBD1. V lost 4 bases and J lost 7; bases outside the gene matches: 4. The germline CDR1 and CDR2 sequences are MGHRA and YSYEKL. This CDR3 has 12 amino acids. In nucleotides, the CDR3 is TGCGCCAGCAGCCCGCAGACAGGGGAGCAGTACTTC. Translation: CASSPQTGEQYF.

The chain is built from TRBV5-1 and TRBJ2-2; the D is unclear. Trimming removed 1 base from V and 5 bases from J, with 12 bases in between. Looked up from germline, CDR1 is SGHRS and CDR2 is YFSETQ. The CDR3 length is 15 residues. This CDR3 reads CASSLRPGNTGELFF. As DNA, the CDR3 is TGCGCCAGCAGCTTGAGGCCAGGAAATACCGGGGAGCTGTTTTTT.

The CDR3: CASSGGGSYEQYF. The CDR3, as DNA: TGTGCCAGTTCCGGGGGGGGCTCCTACGAGCAGTACTTC. The chain carries TRBV19 and TRBJ2-7; 8 bases agree with TRBD2. The germline CDR1 and CDR2 sequences are LNHDA and SQIVND (reference sequence). V was clipped by 8 bases and J by 0 bases; unmatched bases: 3. The CDR3 contains 13 residues.

This clone has a single count. V and J are TRBV6-1 and TRBJ1-4, with 7 bases fitting TRBD1. V gave up 4 bases and J gave up 6 bases; unmatched junction bases: 8. This CDR3 contains 15 residues. The germline V gene encodes CDR1 MNHNS and CDR2 SASEGT. CDR3 coding DNA: TGTGCCAGCAGTGCCCGGACAGGAAATTATGAAAAACTGTTTTTT. It encodes CASSARTGNYEKLFF.

Here the CDR3 reads CASETRGLAVYNEQFF. The DNA for the CDR3 is TGTGCCAGCGAGACGAGAGGTCTAGCGGTCTACAATGAGCAGTTCTTC. V usage is TRBV7-9 and J usage is TRBJ2-1; 7 nucleotides match TRBD2. Trimming removed 8 bases from V and 3 bases from J; junction bases left unmatched: 13. The germline gives CDR1 SEHNR, CDR2 FQNEAQ (reference sequence). The CDR3 is 16 residues long.

The chain recombines TRBV30 with TRBJ1-2; D is possibly TRBD1 (6 bases). Germline CDR1 reads GTSNPN; CDR2 reads SVGIG (reference sequence). Trimming pared 1 base from V and 4 bases from J, leaving 13 bases between. The CDR3 spans 14 residues. CDR3 DNA: TGTGCCTGGAGTGCCGGACAGCCGCCCTATGGCTACACCTTC. Its translation: CAWSAGQPPYGYTF.

The rearrangement links TRBV15 to TRBJ2-1, with 7 bases fitting TRBD2. The germline CDR1 and CDR2 sequences are LNHNV and YYDKDF (reference sequence). Trimming removed 0 bases from V and 10 bases from J; junction bases left unmatched: 6. CDR3 length: 14 residues. The CDR3 loop reads CATSRDLGGGEQFF. The CDR3 nucleotides are TGTGCCACCAGCAGAGATCTTGGGGGAGGGGAGCAGTTCTTC.

The genes are TRBV14 and TRBJ2-7; tentatively, D is TRBD1 (6 bases). Trimming removed 4 bases at V and 5 bases at J, with 21 bases between. There are 16 residues in the CDR3. The germline V gene encodes CDR1 SGHDN and CDR2 FVKESK. The CDR3 spells CASSPLGGTGSNEQYF. CDR3 bases: TGTGCCAGCAGCCCCCTAGGGGGTACAGGGAGTAACGAGCAGTACTTC.

The chain combines TRBV2 with TRBJ2-3; TRBD1 aligns across 10 bases. The CDR3 consists of 14 residues. The J segment lost 5 bases and the V segment lost 4 bases, leaving 3 bases of the junction unmatched. Germline-derived CDR1 and CDR2 are SNHLY and FYNNEI. The CDR3 bases are TGTGCCAGCAGTGCCCGGACAGGGGGAGATACGCAGTATTTT. It specifies CASSARTGGDTQYF. The entire variable domain, with the rest obtained from reference TRBV2 and TRBJ2-3, is as follows: EPEVTQTPSHQVTQMGQEVILRCVPISNHLYFYWYRQILGQKVEFLVSFYNNEISEKSEIFDDQFSVERPDGSNFTLKIRSTKLEDSAMYFCASSARTGGDTQYFGPGTRLTVL.

V and J are TRBV9 and TRBJ2-3; D may be TRBD2 (5 bases). Germline V gene sequence: CDR1 SGDLS, CDR2 YYNGEE. Trimming took 2 bases from V and 1 from J, leaving 5 bases between them. There are 13 residues in the CDR3. The CDR3 region is CASSVGGTDTQYF. The DNA for the CDR3 is TGTGCCAGCAGCGTCGGGGGCACAGATACGCAGTATTTT.

This chain uses TRBV11-3 with TRBJ2-7; D possibly corresponds to TRBD2 (5 bases). The CDR3 has 14 amino acids. In germline, CDR1 is SGHNT, CDR2 YENEEA. V lost 2 bases, J lost 3 bases, and 11 bases lay in between. The CDR3, as DNA: TGTGCCAGCAGCTTACATTCGGGGAACTACGAGCAGTACTTC. Its translation is CASSLHSGNYEQYF.

The chain joins TRBV19 to TRBJ2-7; 10 bases fit TRBD1. Germline V gene data show CDR1 as LNHDA and CDR2 as SQIVND (reference sequence). V lost 4 bases and J lost 1; bases outside the gene matches: 10. The CDR3 consists of 17 residues. Written as DNA, the CDR3 is TGTGCCAGTAGTAGGGGTCGGTGGACAGGGGGATCCTACGAGCAGTACTTC. It is translated as CASSRGRWTGGSYEQYF.

The genes are TRBV5-8 and TRBJ1-5, with a possible D match to TRBD1 (6 bases). V was trimmed by 3 bases and J by 4 bases, leaving 11 bases between them. The CDR3 length is 14 residues. Germline CDR1 is SGHTS and CDR2 is YDEGEE. CDR3 bases: TGTGCCAGCAGCTCAGGACAGCGAAATCAGCCCCAGCATTTT. It encodes CASSSGQRNQPQHF.

This chain connects TRBV7-9 to TRBJ2-2, with D possibly matching TRBD2 (5 bases). This CDR3 comprises 16 residues. V lost 5 bases, J lost 0 bases, and 13 bases lay in between. Germline CDR1 SEHNR, CDR2 FQNEAQ (reference sequence). The CDR3, as DNA: TGTGCCAGCAGCCCGCCTACTAGTGCGAACACCGGGGAGCTGTTTTTT. It yields the protein CASSPPTSANTGELFF.

The V call is TRBV6-5, the J call TRBJ2-7; 7 bases fit TRBD2. Unmatched junction bases numbered 6, after V lost 0 bases and J lost 4 bases. This CDR3 comprises 15 residues. In germline, CDR1 is MNHEY, CDR2 SVGAGI. The CDR3 DNA reads TGTGCCAGCAGTTACTCGGTTAGCGGGCCTTACGAGCAGTACTTC. Its protein product is CASSYSVSGPYEQYF.